This TCR beta chain originates from a study of human T cells and chemical hapten exposure (dated by TCRdb to the early 2020s). Broadly, across the study: For sensitization, 2% DPC in acetone was applied to a 2 cm by 2 cm area of upper inner arm skin. Throughout the approximately 26-week study period, patients were also given weekly therapeutic DPC doses on the scalp. Patch tests used Finn chambers with 0.01% DPC on the upper back, scored after 6 days by International Contact Dermatitis Research Group standards. The patient cohort, mostly female, included alopecia areata with under or over 50% scalp involvement, alopecia totalis and alopecia universalis. The libraries were sequenced as a pool, and the TCR yield per sample differed mostly because of small variations in library volumes within the pool. The study tracked peripheral blood TCR repertoire changes in vivo during primary and secondary sensitization to the hapten diphenylcyclopropenone (DPC) in alopecia patients. Blood samples were taken from patients before sensitization (week 0) and then at 2, 6 and about 24 weeks after DPC sensitization. For TCR sequencing, blood came from twenty-nine alopecia patients at anywhere from one to four time points (pre-sensitization, 2, 6 and 24 weeks).

Libraries were made using RACE. TCRdb records NextSeq 500 as the sequencer. During library preparation, unique molecular identifiers were attached to individual cDNA molecules so that TCRs could be counted quantitatively and reproducibly. Both TCR alpha and TCR beta chains were sequenced from each blood RNA sample. Per the source publication's procedure: Samples had a median of roughly 98,000 TCRs, with a range from about 23,224 to 750,000. V, J and CDR3 annotation of the TCR reads was performed with the Decombinator software suite. For the PS versus PT1 abundance plots, all samples were subsampled to the same number of TCRs (28,000). TCRs were defined as expanded if absent before sensitization and observed at least eight times at the 2-week time point. TCRdb passed the public sequencing reads through fastp at Q25 and MiXCR, retaining productive beta sequences. For every CDR3 protein sequence, its rows merge into one entry that carries the most common genes and DNA. The V and J calls and clone size come from TCRdb's table, not from the authors' own analysis. The sample profile shows 240,000 or so distinct CDR3 sequences; about 9% of them were found once. Of the sample, approximately 2.3% is held by the ten largest clones.

Here V drops 6 bases and J drops 5 bases, and the junction holds 13 bases not matched to any gene. The CDR1 and CDR2 encoded by the germline V gene are MNHEY and SVGAGI. From cysteine to phenylalanine, the CDR3 is 15 amino acids long. Only the CDR3 DNA stays, 45 bases, in frame from base 1. The time point label of this sample denotes: pre-sensitization, week 0. Sample treatment or condition, as interpreted from the label and publication: therapeutic diphenylcyclopropenone sensitization with weekly scalp DPC. At every patch-test visit, the blood draw took place before the patch test was put on. To be eligible, patients had to be aged 18 to 70, diagnosed with alopecia and judged suitable for DPC therapy, while pregnant patients were excluded. Total RNA was extracted from unfractionated whole blood collected in Tempus Blood RNA tubes. What the study reported, not specific to this receptor: Alopecia, a presumed autoimmune disease, was present in all patients, so the immune response of the patients might differ from that of healthy individuals. After repeated subsampling, changes were observed in the strength of the expansion versus patch-test correlation and in the threshold at which the correlation became significant. DPC sensitization did not change how many TCRs were above 1 in 1000 frequency, and no evidence was found of alterations in global repertoire structure. Significantly more large CDR3 similarity clusters were formed by expanded TCRs than by pre-sensitization or healthy control sets, consistent with antigen-driven responses. Patch test score was positively correlated with the number of PT1 expanded TCRs, with significance at thresholds 8, 16 and 32 but not at 4.

Details on this clonotype: The specificity of this receptor is unknown. There are no base qualities to consult, and no much larger clone falls within one base.

This material consisted of whole blood, taken in connection with sensitization to the hapten diphenylcyclopropenone (DPC). This clonotype originated in a woman aged 40-49 years with alopecia areata. Some clones in this sample may be carry-over from other donors' samples. This chain joins TRBV6-5 to TRBJ2-7; TRBD1 matches 7 bases in the middle. CDR3 loop: CASSHRTGPYDEQYF. In nucleotides, the sequence is TGTGCCAGCAGCCATAGGACAGGTCCTTACGACGAGCAGTACTTC.